Sequencing of this TCR beta chain was carried out in a study of blood T cell repertoires in COVID-19. CDR1 MNHNY and CDR2 SVGAGI come from the germline V gene (reference sequence). The CDR3 totals 15 residues. V lost 6 bases to trimming and J lost 0 bases; unmatched junction nucleotides: 4. This clone was seen just once. Produced via immunoSEQ multiplex PCR; TCRdb's table is partial and in-frame only. The sample contains over 150,000 clones, 85% of which appear only once. The sequencing sample was made of peripheral blood. This clonotype originated in an older woman with COVID-19, enrolled during active disease. V is TRBV6-6 and J is TRBJ1-5, with TRBD1 matching 8 bases. This CDR3 is CASRDRALSNQPQHF. The CDR3 bases are TGTGCCAGCAGGGACAGGGCCCTTAGCAATCAGCCCCAGCATTTT.